Below are 18 T cell receptor beta chains sequenced from a single sample in a study of T-cell memory formation after mild COVID-19. TCRdb processed the 5' RACE reads anew with MiXCR; each CDR3 protein has one entry. Of 450,000 to 650,000 distinct CDR3 sequences in the sample, roughly a fifth were seen once. Sequencing was carried out using PBMCs or a T cell subset sorted from them (not recorded which). The origin of the receptors is an adult woman who had mild COVID-19 (a few samples of this study predate the infection). Cell type and time point are not known.

This clonotype was counted only a few times. The CDR3 sequence: CATSDRTSGRKDTQYF. CDR3 DNA: TGTGCCACCAGTGATCGGACTAGCGGGAGGAAAGATACGCAGTATTTT. V is TRBV24-1 and J is TRBJ2-3; 14 nucleotides match TRBD2. The CDR3 is 16 residues long. Germline CDR1 and CDR2: KGHDR and SFDVKD. V trimming: 3 bases; J trimming: 5 bases; junction bases outside the gene matches: 3.

In this sample, this clonotype turned up a few times. The chain recombines TRBV5-1 with TRBJ1-2; 9 positions match TRBD1. With 3 bases clipped from V and 2 bases from J, the junction kept 2 bases outside the gene matches. The germline gives CDR1 SGHRS, CDR2 YFSETQ. The CDR3 sequence is 14 residues long. This CDR3 reads CASSYGQGNYGYTF. The CDR3 region has the DNA TGCGCCAGCAGCTACGGACAGGGGAACTATGGCTACACCTTC.

The chain links TRBV6-5 to TRBJ1-1; D is perhaps TRBD1 (5 bases). Deletions cut 7 bases from V and 2 bases from J, with 11 bases between. This CDR3 comprises 13 residues. CDR1 is MNHEY, CDR2 SVGAGI, per germline. This CDR3 is CASIADRNTEAFF. CDR3 nucleotides: TGTGCCAGCATAGCAGACAGAAACACTGAAGCTTTCTTT.

This clonotype was detected a few times. V is TRBV14 and J is TRBJ1-2; a weak D match, TRBD1 (5 bases). V dropped 4 bases and J dropped 4 bases, with 13 bases sitting between them. This CDR3 has 14 amino acids. The germline V gene has CDR1 SGHDN and CDR2 FVKESK. CDR3 sequence: CASSRTGTGYGYTF. The CDR3 coding sequence is TGTGCCAGCAGCCGCACCGGGACTGGCTATGGCTACACCTTC.

This clonotype came up a few times. CDR3 amino acids: CASSPQTGPNSPLHF. CDR3 DNA: TGTGCCAGCAGCCCCCAGACAGGGCCCAATTCACCCCTCCACTTT. V is TRBV9 and J is TRBJ1-6; 7 nucleotides line up with TRBD1. Unmatched junction bases numbered 8, after V lost 4 bases and J lost 7 bases. The CDR3 spans 15 residues. The germline V gene encodes CDR1 SGDLS and CDR2 YYNGEE.

The table lists this clonotype with a few counts. V usage is TRBV3-1 and J usage is TRBJ2-1; tentatively, D is TRBD1 (5 bases). The germline V gene has CDR1 LGHDT and CDR2 YNNKEL (reference sequence). The V and J ends lost 2 bases and 4 bases respectively, with 12 bases between them. This CDR3 has 15 amino acids. The CDR3 region is CASSQPRQQYNEQFF. The CDR3 DNA follows: TGTGCCAGCAGCCAACCCCGACAGCAATACAATGAGCAGTTCTTC.

The chain carries TRBV7-2 and TRBJ1-2; maybe TRBD1 (6 bases). Trimming shortened V by 3 bases and J by 0 bases, and 11 bases separated the two germline ends. Germline CDR1 reads SGHTA; CDR2 reads FQGNSA. The CDR3 contains 15 residues. The CDR3 DNA reads as TGTGCCAGCAGCTTGGCCGGGACACCTAACTATGGCTACACCTTC. Amino acids: CASSLAGTPNYGYTF.

The V call is TRBV12-3 or TRBV12-4, the J call TRBJ2-1, with D perhaps matching TRBD2 (6 bases). The V end was cut by 5 bases, the J end by 10 bases, with 18 bases between. This CDR3 contains 14 residues. The CDR3 reads CASSRSGTRGEQFF. CDR3 DNA: TGTGCCAGCAGTCGTAGCGGAACCCGAGGAGAGCAGTTCTTC.

This chain connects TRBV18 to TRBJ2-7; TRBD1 matches at 12 bases. Germline values: CDR1 KGHSH, CDR2 LQKENI. V was pared by 3 bases and J by 3 bases, with 3 bases of the junction left unmatched. The CDR3 has 15 residues. The CDR3 region has the DNA TGTGCCAGCTCACCTGGGACAGGGGGCCACTACGAGCAGTACTTC. It encodes CASSPGTGGHYEQYF.

This clonotype was found a few times. The genes are TRBV5-8 and TRBJ2-7; TRBD1 matches 7 bases. With 2 bases clipped from V and 5 bases from J, the junction kept 10 bases outside the gene matches. Looked up from germline, CDR1 is SGHTS and CDR2 is YDEGEE. The CDR3 extends over 15 amino acids. CDR3 DNA: TGTGCCAGCAGCTTATACAGGGGCCCTGGGAACGAGCAGTACTTC. Protein product: CASSLYRGPGNEQYF.

The V gene is TRBV28, the J gene TRBJ2-5; possible D gene TRBD2, 6 bases. Germline V gene lookup returns CDR1 MDHEN and CDR2 SYDVKM. The CDR3 has 16 residues. V was clipped by 6 bases and J by 5 bases, with 22 bases between them. DNA for the CDR3: TGTGCCAGCAGATCCCCGGGAGAAGAATTTGGGGAGACCCAGTACTTC. Translated: CASRSPGEEFGETQYF.

The chain links TRBV7-2 to TRBJ1-6, with TRBD1 matching 9 bases. CDR1 is SGHTA, CDR2 FQGNSA, per germline. V was clipped by 5 bases and J by 3 bases; unmatched bases: 5. This CDR3 is built from 16 residues. For the CDR3, the DNA is TGTGCCAGCAGCCCCCGGGACAGGGTCTATAATTCACCCCTCCACTTT. This translates into CASSPRDRVYNSPLHF.

V usage is TRBV7-2 and J usage is TRBJ1-1, with TRBD1 matching 7 bases. From germline, CDR1 is SGHTA and CDR2 FQGNSA. The CDR3 spans 12 residues. Trimming at V came to 2 bases and at J to 12 bases, leaving 6 bases not matched to a gene. The CDR3 DNA reads as TGTGCCAGCAGCTTATCCCAGGGGGAATCTTTCTTT. Protein: CASSLSQGESFF.

The chain has TRBV4-3 and TRBJ2-1, with TRBD1 identical over 10 bases. V shed 1 base, J shed 4 bases, and the junction held 10 bases outside the gene matches. The CDR3 runs 18 residues. CDR1 is LGHNA and CDR2 is YSLEER in the germline V gene. The CDR3 DNA follows: TGCGCCAGCAGCCAAGCGTGGGTTAGGACAGGGGGGTACAATGAGCAGTTCTTC. Translating it yields CASSQAWVRTGGYNEQFF.

This clonotype was seen only a few times. The chain links TRBV20-1 to TRBJ1-2; TRBD1 agrees at 10 bases. V lost 2 bases, J lost 6 bases, and 9 bases stayed unmatched. The CDR3 spans 15 residues. Germline V gene sequence: CDR1 DFQATT, CDR2 SNEGSKA (reference sequence). CDR3 in DNA: TGCAGTGCTAGAACCGGGACAGGGGATGTGGATGGCTACACCTTC. It specifies CSARTGTGDVDGYTF.

V usage is TRBV5-8 and J usage is TRBJ1-2; no clear D. Deletions cut 1 base from V and 8 bases from J, with 21 bases between. The length of the CDR3 is 16 residues. CDR1 SGHTS and CDR2 YDEGEE come from the germline V gene. The CDR3 protein is CASSLRSARITWGYTF. In DNA form, the CDR3 reads TGTGCCAGCAGCTTGAGGTCCGCCCGCATTACCTGGGGCTACACCTTC. The whole variable domain, filled in from reference TRBV5-8 and TRBJ1-2, reads EAGVTQSPTHLIKTRGQQATLRCSPISGHTSVYWYQQALGLGLQFLLWYDEGEERNRGNFPPRFSGRQFPNYSSELNVNALELEDSALYLCASSLRSARITWGYTFGSGTRLTVV.

This clonotype turned up a few times. This chain uses TRBV6-2 or TRBV6-3 with TRBJ1-1; D is uncertain. The ends were cut back, 2 bases at V and 1 base at J, with 8 bases in the middle. Germline V CDR1 and CDR2: MNHEY, SVGEGT. The CDR3 consists of 14 residues. The CDR3 region has the DNA TGTGCCAGCAGTTACCCTGGGTGGAACACTGAAGCTTTCTTT. This translates into CASSYPGWNTEAFF.

CDR3 loop: CASGLVQITGGNTEAFF. The DNA of the CDR3 is TGTGCTAGTGGTTTGGTACAGATAACAGGTGGGAACACTGAAGCTTTCTTT. The chain carries TRBV12-5 and TRBJ1-1; TRBD1 is a possible D gene (5 bases). Germline CDR1 is LGHNT and CDR2 is FRNRAP. Trimming cost V 0 bases and J 1 base, with 15 bases left between them. This CDR3 is built from 17 residues.